This T cell receptor beta chain originates from a study of Ad26.COV2.S vaccination and SARS-CoV-2 variants. Study-level background: A participant enrolled in the COV1001 Ad26.COV2.S trial arm provided the sample. Participants got Ad26.COV2.S intramuscularly, once or twice 56 days apart. The study's findings and limits: Individuals receiving vaccine had higher spike-specific TCR breadth than placebo recipients did.

Trimming removed 3 bases from V and 9 bases from J, with 8 bases in between. This CDR3 has 11 residues. Germline lookup yields CDR1 MDHEN and CDR2 SYDVKM. In the case of this clone: Antigen specificity is unknown.

Sequenced by immunoSEQ multiplex PCR; TCRdb stores in-frame clones only, minus some. Among fewer than 500,000 clones, roughly 89% were seen once, and the ten largest hold around 2.6%. The treatment: some 19 received Ad26.COV2.S at low or high dose, single or two shots; 5 received placebo; per-sample allocation not given. At day 63 after the first vaccine or placebo injection, samples were drawn. The sample came from a Boston adult aged 18-55 years. The sample was peripheral blood, taken in a trial of Ad26.COV2.S vaccine versus placebo. The chain joins TRBV28 to TRBJ1-1, with D hard to call. The TCR was taken from a person aged 18-65 years who received the Ad26.COV2.S COVID-19 vaccine or a placebo. The CDR3 nucleotides read TGTGCCAGCAGTTTTTCCCGGCAAGCTTTCTTT. This encodes CASSFSRQAFF. The full variable domain, rest sourced from reference TRBV28 and TRBJ1-1, is DVKVTQSSRYLVKRTGEKVFLECVQDMDHENMFWYRQDPGLGLRLIYFSYDVKMKEKGDIPEGYSVSREKKERFSLILESASTNQTSMYLCASSFSRQAFFGQGTRLTVV.